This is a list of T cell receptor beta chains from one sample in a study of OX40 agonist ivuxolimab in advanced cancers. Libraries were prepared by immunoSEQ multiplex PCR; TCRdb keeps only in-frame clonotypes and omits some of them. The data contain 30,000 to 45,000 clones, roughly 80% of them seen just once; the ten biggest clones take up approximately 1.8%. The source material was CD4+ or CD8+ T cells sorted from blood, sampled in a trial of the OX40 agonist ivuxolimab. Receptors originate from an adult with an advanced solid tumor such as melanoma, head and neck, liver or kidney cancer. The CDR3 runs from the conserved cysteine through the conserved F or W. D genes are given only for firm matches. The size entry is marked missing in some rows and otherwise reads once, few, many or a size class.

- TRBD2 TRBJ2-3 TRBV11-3 TGTGCCAGCAGCTGGACTAGCGGGGTCACAGATACGCAGTATTTT CASSWTSGVTDTQYF
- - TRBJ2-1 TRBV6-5 TGTGCCAGCAGTTACGCGATGGGATACAATGAGCAGTTCTTC CASSYAMGYNEQFF
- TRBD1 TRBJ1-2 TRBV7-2 TGTGCCAGCAGCACAGACAGGGCTGGCTATGGCTACACCTTC CASSTDRAGYGYTF
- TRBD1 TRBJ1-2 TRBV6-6 TGTGCCAGCAGTTTGGACAGGGAATATGGCTACACCTTC CASSLDREYGYTF
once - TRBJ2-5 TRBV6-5 TGTGCCAGCAGTTACATGGGTGTAGAGACCCAGTACTTC CASSYMGVETQYF
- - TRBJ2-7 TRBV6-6 TGTGCCAGCAGGCTACTGCAGGGAGGAGAGCAGTACTTC CASRLLQGGEQYF
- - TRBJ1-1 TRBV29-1 TGCAGCGTTTTTTTAGGTGCAATGAACACTGAAGCTTTCTTT CSVFLGAMNTEAFF
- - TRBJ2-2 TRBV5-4 TGTGCCAGCAGCTTGGAACGGCCCGGGACCGGCGGGGAGCTGTTTTTT CASSLERPGTGGELFF
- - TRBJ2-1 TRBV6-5 TGTGCCAGCAGTTACTCCGGGCACTACAATGAGCAGTTCTTC CASSYSGHYNEQFF
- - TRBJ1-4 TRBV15 TGTGCCACCAGCAGAGGGACAACTAATGAAAAACTGTTTTTT CATSRGTTNEKLFF
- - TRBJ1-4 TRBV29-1 TGCAGCGTTGAAGGACAGCGGGGGGTAGGGACTAATGAAAAACTGTTTTTT CSVEGQRGVGTNEKLFF
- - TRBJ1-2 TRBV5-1 TGCGCCAGCAGCTTGGGGGTGACAGCTCCCTATGGCTACACCTTC CASSLGVTAPYGYTF
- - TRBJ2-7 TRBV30 TGTGCCTGTCACGGGGACGGCTCCTACGAGCAGTACTTC CACHGDGSYEQYF
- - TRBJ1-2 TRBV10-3 TGTGCCATCAGTGACGCAGGCTCTAACTATGGCTACACCTTC CAISDAGSNYGYTF
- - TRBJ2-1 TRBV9 TGTGCCAGCAGCGGGGATCCGACAGGGAGGAATGAGCAGTTCTTC CASSGDPTGRNEQFF
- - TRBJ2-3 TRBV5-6 TGTGCCAGCAGCCCGACCTCGGGGAGCACAGATACGCAGTATTTT CASSPTSGSTDTQYF
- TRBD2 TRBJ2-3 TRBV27 TGTGCCAGCCCCTACGGGGGGGCGAAAGATACGCAGTATTTT CASPYGGAKDTQYF
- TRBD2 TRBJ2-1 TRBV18 TGTGCCAGCTCACCGCGACCAGGGTTCGGGACTAGCGGGGGGGGCTCCTACAATGAGCAGTTCTTC CASSPRPGFGTSGGGSYNEQFF
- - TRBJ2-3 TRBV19 TGTGCCAGTAGTACAATCCAGGGAGTCGGCACAGATACGCAGTATTTT CASSTIQGVGTDTQYF
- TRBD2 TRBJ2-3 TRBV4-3 TGCGCCAGCAGCCAAAGTCTAGCGGGGGGCCCAAATACGCAGTATTTT CASSQSLAGGPNTQYF
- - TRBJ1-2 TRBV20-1 TGCAGTGCTAGAGTAGGGTACGGCTACACCTTC CSARVGYGYTF
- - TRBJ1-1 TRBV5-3 TGTGCCAGAAGCTTGGCCTTTTATCTTCCCCGGTCGGACACTGAAGCTTTCTTT CARSLAFYLPRSDTEAFF
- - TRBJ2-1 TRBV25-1 TGTGCCAGCAGTGGTGCTGGGGGAGGCTCCTACAATGAGCAGTTCTTC CASSGAGGGSYNEQFF
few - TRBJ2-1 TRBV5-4 TGTGCCAGCACCCGCGGAATACAGGGAGGGTACAATGAGCAGTTCTTC CASTRGIQGGYNEQFF
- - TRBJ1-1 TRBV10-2 TGCGCCAGCAGGACCCCACCACCCCGCCCTGAAGCTTTCTTT CASRTPPPRPEAFF